Reported below is one TCR beta chain. Its antigen remains unidentified. Germline CDR1 is SEHNR and CDR2 is FQNEAQ (reference sequence). V gave up 10 bases and J gave up 2 bases, with 14 bases separating them. This CDR3 region has 14 residues. This sample is part of a study of identical twins. Overall study results and limits: Some out-of-frame alpha sequences were shared by twins, and these showed excess low generation probability.

TCRdb re-analysed the 5' RACE reads in MiXCR, keeping a single row per CDR3 protein. The sample contains under 250,000 distinct CDR3 sequences, roughly 10% of which appear only once. The chain joins TRBV7-9 to TRBJ2-2; D unclear. Input material: memory (CD45RO+) T cells sorted from blood. The TCR originated in a woman aged 18-35 years in good health. The CDR3 region is CATTSTKNTGELFF. Written as DNA, the CDR3 is TGTGCCACCACTTCCACTAAAAACACCGGGGAGCTGTTTTTT.